The 24 T cell receptor beta chains presented below share a single source sample, sequenced in a study of blood T cell repertoires in COVID-19 (dated by TCRdb to 2020 to 2022). The receptor library was made with the immunoSEQ multiplex PCR assay. Entries here come from immuneACCESS through TCRdb and include only in-frame sequences with V and J called. Some clones fail to appear in such tables; in the studies checked, an unresolved V gene covers under half of the shortfall, and the cause of the remainder is unknown. This sample lists 30,000 to 40,000 clones; about four fifths were detected once. The biggest ten clones account for about 38% of the sample. What was sequenced was peripheral blood. The source is an elderly man with active or convalescent COVID-19.

This clone was recorded once. J is TRBJ2-1 and V is TRBV11-3, with 13 bases identical to TRBD2. Germline assignment: CDR1 SGHNT and CDR2 YENEEA. CDR3 length: 14 residues. The V and J ends lost 3 bases and 9 bases, in that order; junction bases with no gene match: 2. As DNA, the CDR3 is TGTGCCAGCAGCTTGGGACTAGCGGGATTTGAGCAGTTCTTC. This sequence encodes CASSLGLAGFEQFF.

The chain recombines TRBV28 with TRBJ2-7; D not certain. The germline CDR1 and CDR2 sequences are MDHEN and SYDVKM. V lost 4 bases to trimming and J lost 4 bases, with 8 bases between them. This CDR3 has 12 residues. The CDR3 DNA is TGTGCCAGCAGTTCTCTCTTATACGAGCAGTACTTC. Its protein is CASSSLLYEQYF.

This chain joins TRBV7-8 and TRBJ2-2, with 8 bases identical to TRBD2. The V gene's germline CDR1 is SGHVS and CDR2 FQNEAQ. This CDR3 contains 15 residues. The J segment lost 4 bases and the V segment lost 3 bases, leaving 4 bases of the junction unmatched. CDR3 loop: CASSFTSGSTGELFF. The DNA of the CDR3 is TGTGCCAGCAGCTTCACTAGCGGCTCCACCGGGGAGCTGTTTTTT.

The V call is TRBV5-1, the J call TRBJ2-5; 9 bases agree with TRBD2. The germline V gene has CDR1 SGHRS and CDR2 YFSETQ. The ends lost 4 bases at V and 3 bases at J; junction bases unmatched: 7. CDR3 size: 15 residues. In DNA, the CDR3 is TGCGCCAGCAGCCCCCTAGCGGGATCGAAAGAGACCCAGTACTTC. Translated, it gives CASSPLAGSKETQYF. The full variable domain, with the rest looked up from reference TRBV5-1 and TRBJ2-5, is KAGVTQTPRYLIKTRGQQVTLSCSPISGHRSVSWYQQTPGQGLQFLFEYFSETQRNKGNFPGRFSGRQFSNSRSEMNVSTLELGDSALYLCASSPLAGSKETQYFGPGTRLLVL.

The gene calls are TRBV13 and TRBJ2-7; 9 bases fit TRBD2. The trim removed 0 bases at V and 7 bases at J, leaving 10 bases unmatched. Germline assignment: CDR1 PRHDT and CDR2 FYEKMQ (reference sequence). The CDR3 has 16 residues. This CDR3 reads CASSLGTSGTSIEQYF. The CDR3 DNA reads as TGTGCCAGCAGCTTAGGGACTAGCGGAACGTCTATAGAGCAGTACTTC.

This chain links TRBV7-2 with TRBJ2-7, with D possibly being TRBD1 (6 bases). CDR1 SGHTA and CDR2 FQGNSA come from the germline V gene. The germline V and J ends were trimmed by 2 bases and 6 bases, with 11 bases remaining between them. The CDR3 spans 13 residues. CDR3 loop: CASSLSQGSEQYF. CDR3 DNA sequence: TGTGCCAGCAGCTTAAGTCAGGGGAGCGAGCAGTACTTC. Filled out from reference TRBV7-2 and TRBJ2-7, the complete variable domain reads GAGVSQSPSNKVTEKGKDVELRCDPISGHTALYWYRQSLGQGLEFLIYFQGNSAPDKSGLPSDRFSAERTGGSVSTLTIQRTQQEDSAVYLCASSLSQGSEQYFGPGTRLTVT.

The chain carries TRBV5-1 and TRBJ2-6, with 9 nucleotides matching TRBD1. V lost 2 bases and J lost 0; bases outside the gene matches: 9. The V gene's germline CDR1 is SGHRS and CDR2 YFSETQ. This CDR3 region has 19 residues. CDR3 in DNA: TGCGCCAGCAGCTTTAGTTTACAGGGGGCCAACTCTGGGGCCAACGTCCTGACTTTC. Encoded protein: CASSFSLQGANSGANVLTF.

This clone was found once. J is TRBJ2-5 and V is TRBV18; D not certain. Germline V gene sequence: CDR1 KGHSH, CDR2 LQKENI. This CDR3 contains 13 residues. V was clipped by 3 bases and J by 4 bases, with 9 bases between them. The CDR3 DNA reads as TGTGCCAGCTCACCCGATTCCGGAGAGACCCAGTACTTC. This sequence encodes CASSPDSGETQYF. Drawing the rest from reference TRBV18 and TRBJ2-5, the complete variable domain is NAGVMQNPRHLVRRRGQEARLRCSPMKGHSHVYWYRQLPEEGLKFMVYLQKENIIDESGMPKERFSAEFPKEGPSILRIQQVVRGDSAAYFCASSPDSGETQYFGPGTRLLVL.

J is TRBJ2-1 and V is TRBV11-3; 9 positions match TRBD1. Trimming removed 1 base from V and 5 bases from J; junction bases left unmatched: 9. Germline V lookup: CDR1 SGHNT, CDR2 YENEEA. The CDR3 spans 17 residues. CDR3 sequence reads: CASSLGVPGQGNNEQFF. DNA for the CDR3: TGTGCCAGCAGCTTAGGAGTCCCGGGACAGGGAAACAATGAGCAGTTCTTC.

V is TRBV6-5 and J is TRBJ2-7, with 7 bases aligning to TRBD1. There are 15 residues in the CDR3. Per germline, CDR1 MNHEY and CDR2 SVGAGI. The V gene end was trimmed by 2 bases and the J gene end by 4 bases; junction bases not matched to a gene: 8. Written as DNA, the CDR3 is TGTGCCAGCAGTTACAAGGGGGCGATACCTTACGAGCAGTACTTC. Encoded protein: CASSYKGAIPYEQYF.

V and J are TRBV28 and TRBJ1-6; TRBD1 might be the D (6 bases). This CDR3 contains 17 residues. Trimming removed 5 bases from V and 6 bases from J, with 20 bases in between. CDR1 MDHEN and CDR2 SYDVKM come from the germline V gene. The CDR3 DNA reads TGTGCCAGCAGTCTAAACCAGGGGTTGCAAGCTAATTCACCCCTCCACTTT. Encoded protein: CASSLNQGLQANSPLHF.

The chain recombines TRBV5-1 with TRBJ1-6; 9 nucleotides align to TRBD1. The CDR3 runs to 15 residues. In germline, CDR1 is SGHRS, CDR2 YFSETQ. Germline trimming cut 2 bases from V and 8 bases from J; bases unmatched to any gene: 5. CDR3 protein: CASSLMGQGDSPLHF. The CDR3 nucleotides read TGCGCCAGCAGCTTAATGGGACAGGGAGATTCACCCCTCCACTTT. The full variable domain, completed using reference TRBV5-1 and TRBJ1-6, is KAGVTQTPRYLIKTRGQQVTLSCSPISGHRSVSWYQQTPGQGLQFLFEYFSETQRNKGNFPGRFSGRQFSNSRSEMNVSTLELGDSALYLCASSLMGQGDSPLHFGNGTRLTVT.

This clone has a handful of counts. The rearrangement joins TRBV5-6 to TRBJ1-6; TRBD1 matches at 7 bases. Trimming at V came to 4 bases and at J to 11 bases, leaving 6 bases not matched to a gene. The germline V gene encodes CDR1 SGHDT and CDR2 YYEEEE. This CDR3 is built from 13 residues. CDR3 in amino acids: CASSEGARTPLHF. The CDR3 DNA sequence: TGTGCCAGCAGCGAGGGGGCGCGGACACCCCTCCACTTT.

This clone was observed a few times. V usage is TRBV9 and J usage is TRBJ1-5; D gene uncertain. Per the germline V gene, CDR1 is SGDLS and CDR2 is YYNGEE. The CDR3 is 15 residues long. Trimming stripped 0 bases from V and 0 bases from J, with 7 bases between. CDR3 region: CASSVGAASNQPQHF. The CDR3 coding sequence is TGTGCCAGCAGCGTAGGGGCAGCTAGCAATCAGCCCCAGCATTTT.

The chain joins TRBV2 to TRBJ1-1; D call uncertain. This CDR3 has 14 amino acids. Trimming took off 10 bases at V and 0 bases at J, with 15 bases between the two ends. Germline V gives CDR1 SNHLY, CDR2 FYNNEI. The CDR3 nucleotides read TGTGCCACGAAACCTTACAATATGAACACTGAAGCTTTCTTT. It specifies CATKPYNMNTEAFF.

The gene calls are TRBV5-4 and TRBJ2-3, with 14 bases aligning to TRBD2. V dropped 3 bases and J dropped 5; count of bases not matched to a gene: 2. The CDR3 spans 15 residues. The germline V gene encodes CDR1 SGHNT and CDR2 YYREEE (reference sequence). In nucleotides, the CDR3 is TGTGCCAGCAGCTGGGGACTAGCGGGAGTAGATACGCAGTATTTT. Protein sequence: CASSWGLAGVDTQYF.

This chain joins TRBV5-4 and TRBJ2-1, with 9 bases aligning to TRBD2. The germline V gene has CDR1 SGHNT and CDR2 YYREEE (reference sequence). The CDR3 has 14 amino acids. The V and J ends lost 4 bases and 9 bases, in that order; junction bases with no gene match: 8. The CDR3 loop reads CASSLGLAGSEQFF. The CDR3 coding sequence is TGTGCCAGCAGCCTGGGACTAGCTGGCAGTGAGCAGTTCTTC.

The rearrangement uses TRBV7-9 and TRBJ2-1, with a weak D call TRBD2 (6 bases). Trimming removed 5 bases from V and 8 bases from J, with 19 bases in between. The CDR3 contains 15 residues. The germline V gene has CDR1 SEHNR and CDR2 FQNEAQ (reference sequence). The DNA for the CDR3 is TGTGCCAGCAGCCCGAGGACTACCGGGCGGGATGAGCAGTTCTTC. Protein product: CASSPRTTGRDEQFF.

V is TRBV27 and J is TRBJ2-7; D might be TRBD2 (6 bases). Germline V gene sequence: CDR1 MNHEY, CDR2 SMNVEV (reference sequence). V lost 6 bases to trimming and J lost 3 bases, with 21 bases between them. The CDR3 has 16 amino acids. This CDR3 is CASRAEGTSRYYEQYF. The CDR3 DNA is TGTGCCAGCAGGGCTGAGGGAACTAGCCGCTACTACGAGCAGTACTTC.

The CDR3 loop reads CASSYRTSGRGGEQFF. The DNA of the CDR3 is TGTGCCAGCAGCTATCGGACTAGCGGGAGGGGGGGTGAGCAGTTCTTC. This chain connects TRBV7-6 to TRBJ2-1; 15 bases are shared with TRBD2. Looked up from germline, CDR1 is SGHVS and CDR2 is FNYEAQ. CDR3 size: 16 residues. V shed 4 bases, J shed 9 bases, and the junction held 7 bases outside the gene matches.

In its sample, this clone was seen a few times. V and J are TRBV7-3 and TRBJ1-2; 7 bases fit TRBD1. Per germline, CDR1 SGHTA and CDR2 FQGTGA. The CDR3 consists of 17 residues. The V and J ends lost 5 bases and 2 bases, in that order; junction bases with no gene match: 14. CDR3 sequence: CASSPFGRTGRNYGYTF. The CDR3, as DNA: TGTGCCAGCAGCCCTTTTGGTAGGACAGGACGAAACTATGGCTACACCTTC.

The V gene is TRBV5-6, the J gene TRBJ2-1; a weak D match, TRBD1 (6 bases). V lost 1 base to trimming and J lost 0 bases, with 11 bases between them. The germline gives CDR1 SGHDT, CDR2 YYEEEE. The CDR3 totals 16 residues. CDR3 sequence: CASSLQGPGSYNEQFF. The CDR3, as DNA: TGTGCCAGCAGCTTGCAGGGGCCAGGCTCCTACAATGAGCAGTTCTTC.

This clone was counted a single time. V gene TRBV27 combines with J gene TRBJ1-1, with D unclear. The CDR3 covers 14 residues. Trimming stripped 1 base from V and 8 bases from J, with 14 bases between. Germline V gene data show CDR1 as MNHEY and CDR2 as SMNVEV (reference sequence). CDR3 sequence reads: CASSLLGRTPEAFF. CDR3 in DNA: TGTGCCAGCAGTTTATTAGGCAGGACTCCCGAAGCTTTCTTT.

This rearrangement joins TRBV5-5 to TRBJ2-3; 10 nucleotides match TRBD2. Germline V gene data show CDR1 as SGHKS and CDR2 as YYEKEE (reference sequence). The CDR3 spans 15 residues. Trimming took 5 bases from V and 4 from J; bases not matched to a gene: 7. CDR3 sequence: CASSTGLALADTQYF. The CDR3 DNA is TGTGCCAGCAGTACGGGACTAGCGTTGGCAGATACGCAGTATTTT.